Listed below are T cell receptor beta chains from one sample, sequenced in a study of shared clonotypes between healthy human individuals. Profiled with immunoSEQ multiplex PCR; TCRdb holds only in-frame clones, not every one. The table lists about 1.5 million clones, around 97% of them singletons. What was sequenced was naive CD4+ T cells sorted from blood. These TCRs come from a man between 25 and 39 years old in good health. The CDR3 runs from the conserved cysteine through the conserved F or W. D genes are given only for firm matches. Not every row has a clone size; where given, it reads once, few, many or a size class.

clone_size d_call j_call v_call cdr3_nt cdr3_aa
. TRBD1 TRBJ1-1 TRBV6-5 TGTGCCAGCACCCAGGGACAGGAAGCTTTCTTT CASTQGQEAFF
. . TRBJ2-2 TRBV7-6 TGTGCCAGCAGCAAGGACTCAGTGACCGGGGAGCTGTTTTTT CASSKDSVTGELFF
. TRBD1 TRBJ2-2 TRBV18 TGTGCCAGCTCACCATTGCTCGGTCGGGCACAGGGGTACACCGGGGAGCTGTTTTTT CASSPLLGRAQGYTGELFF
. . TRBJ2-7 TRBV28 TGTGCCAGCAGTTTAAGCTTAGGGGGATACGAGCAGTACTTC CASSLSLGGYEQYF
. . TRBJ2-7 TRBV28 TGTGCCAGCAGTTTCCCGGGACCCCCGTCCTACGAGCAGTACTTC CASSFPGPPSYEQYF
. . TRBJ2-6 TRBV5-1 TGCGCCAGCAGCTTATCAGTTTTCAACTCTGGGGCCAACGTCCTGACTTTC CASSLSVFNSGANVLTF
once . TRBJ2-7 TRBV29-1 TGCAGCGTTGAAAAATCAGGGGACGTAAAGGGCGAGCAGTACTTC CSVEKSGDVKGEQYF
. TRBD2 TRBJ2-1 TRBV5-1 TGCGCCAGCAGCAAAAACCTAGCGGGAGGGCGCCATGAGCAGTTCTTC CASSKNLAGGRHEQFF
. . TRBJ2-7 TRBV28 TGTGCCAGCAGGCTATTCTCCGGGACAAGTAACGAGCAGTACTTC CASRLFSGTSNEQYF
. TRBD2 TRBJ2-2 TRBV11-3 TGTGCCAGCAGCCGGGGAGCGGGAGGGAACACCGGGGAGCTGTTTTTT CASSRGAGGNTGELFF
. . TRBJ2-1 TRBV5-1 TGCGCCAGCAGCTCGGGACACCCCTCCTACAATGAGCAGTTCTTC CASSSGHPSYNEQFF
. TRBD2 TRBJ2-1 TRBV9 TGTGCCAGCAGCGTAGTGGTTAGCGGGAGTGGGCTTTCCAATGAGCAGTTCTTC CASSVVVSGSGLSNEQFF
. . TRBJ2-1 TRBV10-3 TGTGCCATCAGTGAGTCAATGAATGAGCAGTTCTTC CAISESMNEQFF
. TRBD1 TRBJ2-7 TRBV28 TGTGCCAGCAGTTGGGGTAGACAGGGGGCGAGCTACGAGCAGTACTTC CASSWGRQGASYEQYF
. TRBD1 TRBJ2-7 TRBV6-5 TGTGCCAGCAGTAGCCCGGGACAGGCCTACGAGCAGTACTTC CASSSPGQAYEQYF
. . TRBJ2-1 TRBV30 TGTGCCTGGAGTGACCGGGAGGAGCAGTTCTTC CAWSDREEQFF
. . TRBJ1-1 TRBV29-1 TGCAGCATTGGGTCGGGAGGGACTAACACTGAAGCTTTCTTT CSIGSGGTNTEAFF
. TRBD2 TRBJ2-1 TRBV27 TGTGCCAGCAGTTTGGCGGGACTATACAATGAGCAGTTCTTC CASSLAGLYNEQFF
. . TRBJ2-5 TRBV5-1 TGCGCCAGCAGCTTGGCCCCACCACATGAAACCCAGTACTTC CASSLAPPHETQYF
. TRBD2 TRBJ2-2 TRBV27 TGTGCCAGCAGTTTAAAGCTAGCGGGATTCCCGGGGGAGCTGTTTTTT CASSLKLAGFPGELFF
. . TRBJ1-2 TRBV5-1 TGCGCCAGCAGCTTGGATCCAGCTCCCTATGGCTACACCTTC CASSLDPAPYGYTF
. . TRBJ2-2 TRBV6-5 TGTGCCAGCAGATTTCTCCACCTTGGGGAGCTGTTTTTT CASRFLHLGELFF
. . TRBJ1-2 TRBV19 TGTGCCAGTAGTATAGGTGGTGTGTGGAACTATGGCTACACCTTC CASSIGGVWNYGYTF
. . TRBJ2-7 TRBV5-1 TGCGCCAGCAGCTCCCTACCGACAGGAGCCTACGAGCAGTACTTC CASSSLPTGAYEQYF
once . TRBJ1-1 TRBV29-1 TGCAGCGTTGAGGGACTCGCAGGGGTAGAAGCTTTCTTT CSVEGLAGVEAFF
. . TRBJ2-7 TRBV7-2 TGTGCCAGCAGCCCAAGGACTGCATACTACGAGCAGTACTTC CASSPRTAYYEQYF
. . TRBJ2-6 TRBV5-6 TGTGCCAGCAGTCTATTCCCCAGGGCTGAGGCCAACGTCCTGACTTTC CASSLFPRAEANVLTF
. . TRBJ2-7 TRBV11-2 TGTGCCAGCCGTAGTAACAGGGTGCACTACGAGCAGTACTTC CASRSNRVHYEQYF
. . TRBJ2-2 TRBV5-5 TGTGCCAGCAGCTTGGCGTGGGCGAACACCGGGGAGCTGTTTTTT CASSLAWANTGELFF
. . TRBJ2-2 TRBV28 TGTGCCAGCAGTTTAGTCGGACCTAACACCGGGGAGCTGTTTTTT CASSLVGPNTGELFF
. TRBD1 TRBJ2-1 TRBV18 TGTGCCAGCTCACCTAGAACCTCAGGGGGCCTGTACAATGAGCAGTTCTTC CASSPRTSGGLYNEQFF
. TRBD2 TRBJ2-1 TRBV19 TGTGCCAGTAGTATCTCCGAAGATAGCGGGAAATCCTACAATGAGCAGTTCTTC CASSISEDSGKSYNEQFF
. . TRBJ2-7 TRBV10-1 TGCGCCAACCGTACGGGGCAACCCTACGAGCAGTACTTC CANRTGQPYEQYF
. . TRBJ2-3 TRBV28 . CASSLVGRGINLYF
once . TRBJ1-2 TRBV25-1 TGTGCCAGCAGTGATCGGGGAGACTATGGCTACACCTTC CASSDRGDYGYTF
. TRBD2 TRBJ2-2 TRBV11-2 TGTGCCAGCAGTCGAAAAATTCTAGCGGGAGTAACCGGGGAGCTGTTTTTT CASSRKILAGVTGELFF
. . TRBJ1-5 TRBV10-3 TGTGCCATCACAGGGGACATCAATCAGCCCCAGCATTTT CAITGDINQPQHF
. TRBD2 TRBJ2-1 TRBV28 TGTGCCAGCAGTTTTGCTAGCGGGTCCTCCTACAATGAGCAGTTCTTC CASSFASGSSYNEQFF
. . TRBJ2-1 TRBV6-6 TGTGCCAGCAGTTACCCCGTACGGCCCGATGAGCAGTTCTTC CASSYPVRPDEQFF
. TRBD2 TRBJ2-7 TRBV9 TGTGCCAGCAGCGCTAGCGGTACTTTCAACGAGCAGTACTTC CASSASGTFNEQYF
. . TRBJ2-1 TRBV20-1 TGCAGTGCTACTATGAAGAATGAGCAGTTCTTC CSATMKNEQFF
. . TRBJ1-2 TRBV14 TGTGCCAGCAGCCAAGTCTCCCCCTTTCCGGGGTATGGCTACACCTTC CASSQVSPFPGYGYTF
. TRBD2 TRBJ2-5 TRBV18 TGTGCCAGCCACCGGGGGGGTCAAGAGACCCAGTACTTC CASHRGGQETQYF
once . TRBJ2-2 TRBV5-1 TGCGCCAGCAGGACAGGCGCCCTGAACACCGGGGAGCTGTTTTTT CASRTGALNTGELFF
. . TRBJ2-5 TRBV13 TGTGCCAGCAGCTTGAGGGGTGGAGAGACCCAGTACTTC CASSLRGGETQYF
. . TRBJ2-3 TRBV15 TGTGCCACCAGCAGAGATCATCAGGGTAGCACAGATACGCAGTATTTT CATSRDHQGSTDTQYF